This TCR beta chain comes out of a study of cytomegalovirus exposure and HLA in healthy donors. Primers for the PCR totalled 60 Vbeta and 13 Jbeta. Profiled with immunoSEQ multiplex PCR; TCRdb holds only in-frame clones, not every one. Among 95,000 to 120,000 clones listed, roughly 67% were seen once. The CDR3 contains 18 residues. The germline gives CDR1 MNHNS, CDR2 SASEGT. V was shortened by 2 bases and J by 0 bases, with 14 bases between the two germline ends. Study-level findings and limits: In a later analysis, across HLA loci, associated TCR counts were highest for DRB1, lowest for HLA-C.

Worth noting for this clone: As yet, its antigen is unknown.

The J gene is TRBJ1-6, the V gene TRBV6-1, with a tentative D call TRBD1 (5 bases). Specimen: PBMCs. This TCR derives from a man between 18 and 35 years old in good health and CMV-seropositive. The CDR3: CASSEQAGRSSYNSPLHF. Written as DNA, the CDR3 is TGTGCCAGCAGTGAACAAGCAGGGCGAAGCTCCTATAATTCACCCCTCCACTTT.